This TCR beta chain came from a study of control samples from healthy donors and cancer patients (dated by TCRdb to 2018 to 2020). CDR1 and CDR2 are drawn from the germline V gene (reference sequence): MNHEY, SMNVEV. V is pared back by 0 bases and J by 9 bases, with 9 bases lying between the germline termini. The CDR3 numbers 13 residues from cysteine through phenylalanine. Only CDR3 DNA is held: 39 bases, read in frame from base 1. Library preparation used the immunoSEQ multiplex PCR assay. Drawn from immuneACCESS, this table holds only the in-frame rearrangements with V and J called that TCRdb kept. Clones are partly lost; checked studies trace under half to an unresolved V gene and leave the rest unexplained. The sample table shows about 51,000 clones, and 75% to 90% are seen once. Together, the top ten hold about 9.5% of the sample. Comment on this clone: Its binding antigen is unknown. The record has no base qualities; no much larger clone is one base away.

This clonotype was sampled from a man in his sixties or seventies in good health. The chain was built from TRBV27 and TRBJ2-1; TRBD1 might be the D gene, on 6 matching bases. Material: blood. The DNA reads as follows: TGTGCCAGCAGTTTATCACAGGGACGTGAGCAGTTCTTC. This encodes CASSLSQGREQFF.